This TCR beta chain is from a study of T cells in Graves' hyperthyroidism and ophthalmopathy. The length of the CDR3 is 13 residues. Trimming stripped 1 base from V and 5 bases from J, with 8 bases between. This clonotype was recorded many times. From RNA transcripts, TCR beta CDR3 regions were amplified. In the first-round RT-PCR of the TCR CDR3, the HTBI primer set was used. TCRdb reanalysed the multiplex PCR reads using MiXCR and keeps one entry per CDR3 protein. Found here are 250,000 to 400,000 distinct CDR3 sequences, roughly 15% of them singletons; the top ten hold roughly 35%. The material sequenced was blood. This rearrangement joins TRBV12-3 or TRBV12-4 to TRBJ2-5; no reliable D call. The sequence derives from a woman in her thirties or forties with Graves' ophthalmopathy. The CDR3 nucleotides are TGTGCCAGCAGTTTAGGAGGTTACGAGACCCAGTACTTC. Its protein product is CASSLGGYETQYF.